Given below is one TCR beta chain in context. Its antigen is currently not known. No much larger clone exists at a distance of one base, and base qualities are not known. This entry belongs to a study of T cell responses to AZD1222 COVID-19 vaccine (dated by TCRdb to the early 2020s). Background on the whole study: AZD1222 recipients given second doses at about 4 weeks or at about 12 weeks were pooled, since spike-specific TCR depth and breadth were not found to differ between the two schedules. Trial participants were enrolled by age into 18-55, 56-69 and 70-plus year subgroups, with about 150, 27 and 61 TCR-sequenced participants respectively. TCR sequencing covered over 230 trial participants: 200 to 220 given two doses of AZD1222 and 26 given two doses of MenACWY control vaccine.

From the cysteine up to the phenylalanine, the CDR3 has a length of 18 residues. The only DNA kept is the CDR3, 54 bases in frame from the first base. V has 0 bases trimmed and J has 5 bases trimmed; junction bases matching no gene number 9. CDR1 and CDR2 were assigned from the germline V gene (reference sequence) as LNHDA and SQIVND. The CDR3 regions of human TCRbeta chains were analyzed by immunosequencing. As for the authors' bioinformatics: TCRs in the repertoires were compared against a reference library of SARS-CoV-2-specific TCRs that had been generated with the MIRA antigen-specificity platform. Breadth was defined as the fraction of unique TCRs that were SARS-CoV-2-associated. Depth was defined as the fraction of total T cells that were SARS-CoV-2-associated. Each spike-specific TCR was assigned to its reactive spike region and to a CD4 or CD8 class using the MIRA data. Log10-transformed breadth and depth values were compared by one-way ANOVA with Sidak's multiple comparisons tests. The clones in this table, taken by TCRdb from immuneACCESS, are in-frame only. Not every clone is retained; where verified, under half of the shortfall comes from an unresolved V gene, and the cause of the rest is unknown. That table gives V, J and clone size, and the DNA gave D and trimming. The sample contains approximately 130,000 clones, 70% to 90% of them found a single time. Roughly 9% of the sample is in the top ten clones.

The time point label, read with the paper, signifies: baseline before first vaccination. Samples from vaccinated people were obtained from the UK trials COV001 and COV002, which included a single-blind randomized controlled phase 2/3 trial of AZD1222 (ChAdOx1 nCoV-19) in healthy adults. For TCRbeta chain sequencing, PBMC samples were collected from trial participants at day 0 and at day 28 after the second dose. General findings and caveats noted by the study authors: Spike-specific TCR breadth and depth rose significantly after two AZD1222 doses compared with day 0 and with MenACWY recipients. The whole spike protein was spanned by vaccine-associated CD4 TCRs, and dominant responses were seen in regions 160-218 and 743-854. Nearly half of unique spike-specific TCRs reportedly recognized epitopes outside regions mutated in the B.1.351 and B.1.1.7 variants. In the small 56-69-year group, the increase in depth fell short of significance, most likely because of low power. Participants were mostly white British, with more females than males. The authors suggested clonal diversity may have been underestimated. Conclusions about previously exposed vaccinees are limited, since just a handful of AZD1222 recipients were seropositive for SARS-CoV-2 at baseline. Because no day 14 peak-response samples were available, repertoires were characterized only after the peak T cell response.

The chain uses TRBV19 and TRBJ2-1, with 11 junctional bases fitting TRBD2. Sample: peripheral blood, taken on day 0 of AZD1222 vaccination. This clonotype was obtained from an adult in good health. The DNA reads as follows: TGTGCCAGTAGTATAGATCCCCCGGGACTAGCGGTCAACAATGAGCAGTTCTTC. This gives the protein CASSIDPPGLAVNNEQFF.